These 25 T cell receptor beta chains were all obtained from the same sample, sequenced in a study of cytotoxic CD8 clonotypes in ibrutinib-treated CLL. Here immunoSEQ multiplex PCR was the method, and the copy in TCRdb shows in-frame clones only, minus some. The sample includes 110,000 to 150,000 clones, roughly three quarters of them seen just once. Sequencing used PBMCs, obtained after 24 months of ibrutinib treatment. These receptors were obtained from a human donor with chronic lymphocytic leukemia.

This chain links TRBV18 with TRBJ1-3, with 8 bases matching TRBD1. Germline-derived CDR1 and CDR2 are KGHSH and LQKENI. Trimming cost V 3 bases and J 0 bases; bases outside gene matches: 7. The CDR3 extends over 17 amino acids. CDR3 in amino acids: CASSPGQAALSGNTIYF. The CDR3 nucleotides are TGTGCCAGCTCACCGGGACAGGCCGCACTCTCTGGAAACACCATATATTTT.

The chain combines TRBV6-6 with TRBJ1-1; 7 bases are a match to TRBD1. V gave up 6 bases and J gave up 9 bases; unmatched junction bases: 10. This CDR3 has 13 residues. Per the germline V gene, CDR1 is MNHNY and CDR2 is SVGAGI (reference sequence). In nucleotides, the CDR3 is TGTGCCAGCAGCCCTACCCGGGACAGACAAGCTTTCTTT. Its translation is CASSPTRDRQAFF.

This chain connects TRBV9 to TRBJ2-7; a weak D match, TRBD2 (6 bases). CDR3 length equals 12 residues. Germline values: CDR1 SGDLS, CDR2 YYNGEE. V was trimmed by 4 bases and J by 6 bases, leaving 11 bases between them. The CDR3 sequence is CASSSPGGEQYF. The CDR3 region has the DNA TGTGCCAGCAGCTCCCCCGGGGGCGAGCAGTACTTC.

CDR3 region: CASSWGGGALDEQFF. CDR3 DNA sequence: TGTGCCAGCTCCTGGGGCGGGGGGGCCTTAGATGAGCAGTTCTTC. The chain employs TRBV9 and TRBJ2-1; 9 bases line up with TRBD2. V was clipped by 7 bases and J by 8 bases; unmatched bases: 13. The length of the CDR3 is 15 residues. The V gene's germline CDR1 is SGDLS and CDR2 YYNGEE.

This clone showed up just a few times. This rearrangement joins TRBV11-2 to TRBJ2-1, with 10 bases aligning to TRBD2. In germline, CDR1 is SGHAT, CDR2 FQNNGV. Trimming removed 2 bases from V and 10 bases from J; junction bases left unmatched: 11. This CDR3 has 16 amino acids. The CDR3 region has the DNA TGTGCCAGCAGCTTACGCAGCGGGAGGGCCAGGGGGGAGCAGTTCTTC. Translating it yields CASSLRSGRARGEQFF.

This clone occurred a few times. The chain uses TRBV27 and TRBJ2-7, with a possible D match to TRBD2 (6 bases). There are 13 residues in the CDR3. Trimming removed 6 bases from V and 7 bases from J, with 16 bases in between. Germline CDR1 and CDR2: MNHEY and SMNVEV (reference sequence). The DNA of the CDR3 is TGTGCCAGCAGCCCATGGAGGGAAGAAGAGCAGTACTTC. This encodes CASSPWREEEQYF.

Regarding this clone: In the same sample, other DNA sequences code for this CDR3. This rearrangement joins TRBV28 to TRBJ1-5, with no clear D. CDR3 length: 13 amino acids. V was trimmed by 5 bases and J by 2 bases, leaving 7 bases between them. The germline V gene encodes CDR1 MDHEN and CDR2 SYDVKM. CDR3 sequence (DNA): TGTGCCAGCAGTCCACCGGGCAATCAGCCCCAGCATTTT. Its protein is CASSPPGNQPQHF. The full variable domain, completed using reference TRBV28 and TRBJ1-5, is DVKVTQSSRYLVKRTGEKVFLECVQDMDHENMFWYRQDPGLGLRLIYFSYDVKMKEKGDIPEGYSVSREKKERFSLILESASTNQTSMYLCASSPPGNQPQHFGDGTRLSIL.

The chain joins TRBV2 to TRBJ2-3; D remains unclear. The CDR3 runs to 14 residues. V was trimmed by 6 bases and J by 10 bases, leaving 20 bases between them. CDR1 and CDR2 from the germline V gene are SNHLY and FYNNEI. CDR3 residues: CASRGIAGPTAQYF. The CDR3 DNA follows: TGTGCCAGCAGGGGCATAGCCGGGCCAACTGCGCAGTATTTT.

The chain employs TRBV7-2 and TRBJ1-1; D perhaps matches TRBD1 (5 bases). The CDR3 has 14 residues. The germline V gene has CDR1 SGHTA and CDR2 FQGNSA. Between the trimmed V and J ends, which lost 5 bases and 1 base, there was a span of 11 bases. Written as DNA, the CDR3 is TGTGCCAGCAGCCCTGGGACGTCGAACACTGAAGCTTTCTTT. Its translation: CASSPGTSNTEAFF.

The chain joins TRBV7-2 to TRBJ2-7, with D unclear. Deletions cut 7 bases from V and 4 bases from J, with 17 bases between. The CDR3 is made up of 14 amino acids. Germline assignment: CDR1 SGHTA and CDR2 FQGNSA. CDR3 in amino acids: CASTLAPGTYEQYF. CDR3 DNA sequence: TGTGCCAGCACCCTCGCCCCCGGAACTTACGAGCAGTACTTC.

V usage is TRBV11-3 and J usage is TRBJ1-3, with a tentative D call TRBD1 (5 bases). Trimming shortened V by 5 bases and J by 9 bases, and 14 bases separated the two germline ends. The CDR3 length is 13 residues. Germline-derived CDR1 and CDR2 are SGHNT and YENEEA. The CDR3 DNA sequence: TGTGCCAGCAGCCCCCGGCCTGGGGGCACCATATATTTT. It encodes CASSPRPGGTIYF.

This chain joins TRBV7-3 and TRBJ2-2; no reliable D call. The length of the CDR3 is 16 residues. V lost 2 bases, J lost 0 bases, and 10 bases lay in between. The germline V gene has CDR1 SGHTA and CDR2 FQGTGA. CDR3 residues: CASSLGPQPNTGELFF. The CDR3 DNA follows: TGTGCCAGCAGCTTAGGGCCGCAACCGAACACCGGGGAGCTGTTTTTT.

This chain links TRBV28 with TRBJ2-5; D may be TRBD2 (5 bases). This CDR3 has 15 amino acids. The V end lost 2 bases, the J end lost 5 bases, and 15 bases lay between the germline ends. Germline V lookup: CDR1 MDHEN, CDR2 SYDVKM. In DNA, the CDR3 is TGTGCCAGCAGTTTAGAGTGGATGCGGGTTGAGACCCAGTACTTC. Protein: CASSLEWMRVETQYF.

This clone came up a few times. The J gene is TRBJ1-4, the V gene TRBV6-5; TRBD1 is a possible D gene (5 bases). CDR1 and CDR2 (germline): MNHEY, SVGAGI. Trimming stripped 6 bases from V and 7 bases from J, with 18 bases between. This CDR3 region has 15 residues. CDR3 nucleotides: TGTGCCAGCAGCCCTACCCACGGGGCGGCTGAAAAACTGTTTTTT. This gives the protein CASSPTHGAAEKLFF.

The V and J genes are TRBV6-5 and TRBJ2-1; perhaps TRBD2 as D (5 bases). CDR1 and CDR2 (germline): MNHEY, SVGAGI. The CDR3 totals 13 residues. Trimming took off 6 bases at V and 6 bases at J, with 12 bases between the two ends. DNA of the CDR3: TGTGCCAGCAGCCACACTAGTCTCAATGAGCAGTTCTTC. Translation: CASSHTSLNEQFF.

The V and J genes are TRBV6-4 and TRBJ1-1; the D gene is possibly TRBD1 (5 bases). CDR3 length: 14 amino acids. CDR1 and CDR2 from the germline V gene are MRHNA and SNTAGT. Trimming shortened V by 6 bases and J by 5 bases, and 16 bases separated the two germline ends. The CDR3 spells CASSPGSGRTEAFF. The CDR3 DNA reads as TGTGCCAGCAGCCCGGGATCAGGGAGGACTGAAGCTTTCTTT.

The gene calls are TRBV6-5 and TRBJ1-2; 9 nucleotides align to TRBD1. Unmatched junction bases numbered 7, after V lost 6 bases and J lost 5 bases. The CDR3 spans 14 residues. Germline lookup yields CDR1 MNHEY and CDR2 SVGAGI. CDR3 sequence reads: CASSPGTGRYGYTF. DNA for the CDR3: TGTGCCAGCAGCCCCGGGACAGGGAGGTATGGCTACACCTTC.

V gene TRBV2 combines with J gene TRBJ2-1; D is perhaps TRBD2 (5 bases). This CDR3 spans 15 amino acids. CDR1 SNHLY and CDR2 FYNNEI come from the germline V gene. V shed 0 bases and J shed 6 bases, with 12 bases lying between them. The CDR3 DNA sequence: TGTGCCAGCAGTGAAGCCTCCCTAGCCGGCAATGAGCAGTTCTTC. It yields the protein CASSEASLAGNEQFF.

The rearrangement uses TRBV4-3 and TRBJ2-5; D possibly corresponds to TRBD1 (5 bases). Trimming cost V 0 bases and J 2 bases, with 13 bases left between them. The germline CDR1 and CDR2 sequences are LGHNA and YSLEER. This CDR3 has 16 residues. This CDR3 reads CASSQDLGRVQETQYF. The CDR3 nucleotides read TGCGCCAGCAGCCAAGATCTCGGCAGGGTACAAGAGACCCAGTACTTC.

The CDR3 protein is CASRGTNNYGYTF. In DNA, the CDR3 is TGCGCCAGCAGGGGGACAAACAACTATGGCTACACCTTC. This chain connects TRBV5-1 to TRBJ1-2; possible D gene TRBD1, 6 bases. Germline CDR1 and CDR2: SGHRS and YFSETQ. This CDR3 is built from 13 residues. Trimming removed 5 bases at V and 2 bases at J, with 10 bases between. Full variable domain (rest looked up from reference TRBV5-1 and TRBJ1-2): KAGVTQTPRYLIKTRGQQVTLSCSPISGHRSVSWYQQTPGQGLQFLFEYFSETQRNKGNFPGRFSGRQFSNSRSEMNVSTLELGDSALYLCASRGTNNYGYTFGSGTRLTVV.

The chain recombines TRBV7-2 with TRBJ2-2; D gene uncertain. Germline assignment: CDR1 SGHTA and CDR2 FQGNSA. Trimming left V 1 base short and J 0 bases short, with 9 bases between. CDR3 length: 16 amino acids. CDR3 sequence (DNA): TGTGCCAGCAGCTTAGGGGGTGGGGCGAACACCGGGGAGCTGTTTTTT. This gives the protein CASSLGGGANTGELFF.

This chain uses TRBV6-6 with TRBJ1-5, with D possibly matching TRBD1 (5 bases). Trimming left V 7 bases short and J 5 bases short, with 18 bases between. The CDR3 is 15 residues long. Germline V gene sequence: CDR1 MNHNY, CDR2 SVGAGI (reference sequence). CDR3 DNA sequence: TGTGCCAGCATGGGCCCGGGGGGGAACCATCAGCCCCAGCATTTT. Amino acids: CASMGPGGNHQPQHF.

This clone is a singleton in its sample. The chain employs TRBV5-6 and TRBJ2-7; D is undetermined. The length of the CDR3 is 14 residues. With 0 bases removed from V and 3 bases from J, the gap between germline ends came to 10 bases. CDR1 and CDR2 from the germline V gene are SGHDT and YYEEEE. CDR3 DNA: TGTGCCAGCAGCTTGGTGGCAGGAGTCTACGAGCAGTACTTC. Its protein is CASSLVAGVYEQYF. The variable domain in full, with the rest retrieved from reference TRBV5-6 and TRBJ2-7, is DAGVTQSPTHLIKTRGQQVTLRCSPKSGHDTVSWYQQALGQGPQFIFQYYEEEERQRGNFPDRFSGHQFPNYSSELNVNALLLGDSALYLCASSLVAGVYEQYFGPGTRLTVT.

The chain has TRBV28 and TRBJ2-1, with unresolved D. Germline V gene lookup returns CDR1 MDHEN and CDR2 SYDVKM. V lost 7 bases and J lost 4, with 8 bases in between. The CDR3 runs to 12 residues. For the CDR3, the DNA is TGTGCCAGCACCACCTTGTACAATGAGCAGTTCTTC. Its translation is CASTTLYNEQFF.

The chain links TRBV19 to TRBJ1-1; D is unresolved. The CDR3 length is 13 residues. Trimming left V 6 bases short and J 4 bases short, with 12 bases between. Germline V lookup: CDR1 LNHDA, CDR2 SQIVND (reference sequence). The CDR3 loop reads CASRRREGTEAFF. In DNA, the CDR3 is TGTGCCAGTAGACGGCGGGAGGGCACTGAAGCTTTCTTT.